Below, 13 T cell receptor beta chains from the same sample are listed, as sequenced in a study of T cells in Graves' hyperthyroidism and ophthalmopathy (dated by TCRdb to the late 2010s). Preparation of the library involved multiplex PCR. The sample was run on an Illumina HiSeq 2000. The TCR beta CDR3 regions were amplified from RNA transcripts. The TCR CDR3 was subjected to a first round of RT-PCR using the HTBI primer set and the Qiagen OneStep RT-PCR kit. TCRdb reprocessed the public reads (quality trimming at Q25 with fastp, clone calling with MiXCR) and kept in-frame beta chains. Rows are combined by CDR3 protein, so each entry shows the most common genes and DNA. Here the sample has fewer than 650,000 distinct CDR3 sequences; approximately 15% occur a single time. Of the sample, about 6.6% is held by the ten largest clones. The sample comprised blood. The receptors were gathered from a woman aged 18-35 years with Graves' ophthalmopathy.

The chain couples TRBV28 to TRBJ2-7, with TRBD1 matching over 9 bases. There are 15 residues in the CDR3. Per germline, CDR1 MDHEN and CDR2 SYDVKM. The V gene end was trimmed by 8 bases and the J gene end by 0 bases; junction bases not matched to a gene: 8. The CDR3, as DNA: TGTGCCAGCTCACAGGGGGCGGTGAGCTCCTACGAGCAGTACTTC. Residues: CASSQGAVSSYEQYF.

V and J are TRBV28 and TRBJ2-1; tentatively, D is TRBD2 (6 bases). Germline-derived CDR1 and CDR2 are MDHEN and SYDVKM. The CDR3 totals 14 residues. Trimming took off 8 bases at V and 7 bases at J, with 18 bases between the two ends. The CDR3: CASGGAILGNEQFF. Here the CDR3 DNA reads TGTGCCAGCGGCGGGGCAATCCTTGGGAATGAGCAGTTCTTC.

There are a few counts of this clonotype. This chain connects TRBV12-3 or TRBV12-4 to TRBJ1-3, with 11 bases matching TRBD1. With V trimmed by 5 bases and J by 4 bases, 7 bases remained unmatched. The CDR3 spans 16 residues. The CDR3 is CASSSGQGAPGNTIYF. The CDR3 region has the DNA TGTGCCAGCAGTAGCGGACAGGGGGCGCCCGGAAACACCATATATTTT.

This rearrangement joins TRBV6-1 to TRBJ2-3; 7 bases agree with TRBD2. Germline trimming cut 9 bases from V and 0 bases from J; bases unmatched to any gene: 6. Germline V lookup: CDR1 MNHNS, CDR2 SASEGT. The CDR3 contains 14 residues. The CDR3, as DNA: TGTGCCAGTGATAAGGGAGGGAGCACAGATACGCAGTATTTT. It yields the protein CASDKGGSTDTQYF.

This clonotype was recorded a few times. This chain uses TRBV20-1 with TRBJ1-4; D unclear. The CDR3 covers 14 residues. Germline-derived CDR1 and CDR2 are DFQATT and SNEGSKA (reference sequence). The V and J ends lost 2 bases and 2 bases respectively, with 9 bases between them. CDR3 region: CSARFGETNEKLFF. CDR3 bases: TGCAGTGCTAGATTTGGGGAGACTAATGAAAAACTGTTTTTT.

This clonotype was seen at least ten times. The chain carries TRBV11-2 and TRBJ2-7; TRBD2 matches 16 bases. Germline trimming cut 1 base from V and 4 bases from J; bases unmatched to any gene: 4. This CDR3 is built from 17 residues. CDR1 is SGHAT and CDR2 is FQNNGV in the germline V gene. The DNA of the CDR3 is TGTGCCAGCAGCTTAGTTCCGGGACTAGCGGGAGGGTACGAGCAGTACTTC. Translated, it gives CASSLVPGLAGGYEQYF.

This clonotype was seen more than once but under ten times. CDR3 residues: CASSPRQVGSPLHF. Here the CDR3 DNA reads TGTGCCAGCAGTCCCCGCCAGGTCGGTTCACCCCTCCACTTT. The rearrangement uses TRBV12-3 or TRBV12-4 and TRBJ1-6; no firm D call. V was clipped by 5 bases and J by 9 bases, with 14 bases between them. This CDR3 comprises 14 residues.

The table lists this clonotype with many counts. This rearrangement joins TRBV28 to TRBJ2-7; 8 nucleotides match TRBD1. The CDR3 has 17 residues. V was pared by 3 bases and J by 0 bases, with 10 bases of the junction left unmatched. The germline V gene has CDR1 MDHEN and CDR2 SYDVKM. The CDR3 spells CASSFSPRDRSSYEQYF. The CDR3 DNA follows: TGTGCCAGCAGTTTTTCCCCCCGGGACAGGAGCTCCTACGAGCAGTACTTC.

This clonotype was counted at least ten times. The chain is built from TRBV20-1 and TRBJ1-4, with D possibly matching TRBD1 (5 bases). Trimming left V 0 bases short and J 8 bases short, with 16 bases between. CDR3 length: 15 amino acids. Germline CDR1 reads DFQATT; CDR2 reads SNEGSKA (reference sequence). In nucleotides, the CDR3 is TGCAGTGCTAGAGATCCGGGGGGGGATGGAGAAAAACTGTTTTTT. Its protein is CSARDPGGDGEKLFF.

In its sample, this clonotype was seen many times. The chain has TRBV5-8 and TRBJ2-1; weak D call: TRBD1 (5 bases). The germline V and J ends were trimmed by 3 bases and 0 bases, with 16 bases remaining between them. Germline CDR1 reads SGHTS; CDR2 reads YDEGEE. CDR3 length: 17 residues. CDR3 DNA sequence: TGTGCCAGCAGCTCGCACCCCCAGGGAAACTCCTACAATGAGCAGTTCTTC. This sequence encodes CASSSHPQGNSYNEQFF.

This clonotype turned up a few times. One junction end disagrees with the germline gene, perhaps due to a read error. The chain couples TRBV30 to TRBJ2-5; perhaps TRBD2 as D (5 bases). The germline V gene has CDR1 GTSNPN and CDR2 SVGIG (reference sequence). The CDR3 consists of 13 residues. For the CDR3, the DNA is TGTGCCTGGAGTGGAGGGAATTGGGAGACCCAGCACTTC. This translates into CAWSGGNWETQHF.

This clonotype was recorded many times. The chain has TRBV2 and TRBJ2-1; either TRBD1 or TRBD2 may fit D (6 bases each). This CDR3 has 14 amino acids. The V gene lost 11 bases and the J gene lost 2 bases, with 16 bases spanning the gap. The germline V gene has CDR1 SNHLY and CDR2 FYNNEI. The chain's CDR3 is CAGSGGGTYNEQFF. CDR3 nucleotides: TGTGCCGGGAGTGGGGGCGGGACCTACAATGAGCAGTTCTTC. Full variable domain (remainder filled in from reference TRBV2 and TRBJ2-1): EPEVTQTPSHQVTQMGQEVILRCVPISNHLYFYWYRQILGQKVEFLVSFYNNEISEKSEIFDDQFSVERPDGSNFTLKIRSTKLEDSAMYFCAGSGGGTYNEQFFGPGTRLTVL.

At least ten counts were recorded for this clonotype. The CDR3 here is CATSDLGEGSDTQYF. Written as DNA, the CDR3 is TGTGCCACCAGTGATTTGGGGGAGGGCAGTGATACGCAGTATTTT. The chain combines TRBV24-1 with TRBJ2-3; 7 positions match TRBD2. J gave up 6 bases and V 0 bases, and 5 bases lay outside the gene matches. The CDR3 covers 15 residues. The germline V gene encodes CDR1 KGHDR and CDR2 SFDVKD.